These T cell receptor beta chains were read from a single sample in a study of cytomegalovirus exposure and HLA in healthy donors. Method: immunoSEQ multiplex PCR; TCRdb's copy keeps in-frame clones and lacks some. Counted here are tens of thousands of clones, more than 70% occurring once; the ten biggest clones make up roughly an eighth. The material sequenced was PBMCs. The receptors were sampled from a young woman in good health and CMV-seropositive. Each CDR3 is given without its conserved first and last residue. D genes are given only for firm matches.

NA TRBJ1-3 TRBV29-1 SVEGPGNTIY
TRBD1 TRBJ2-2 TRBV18 ASSPGTGYAGELF
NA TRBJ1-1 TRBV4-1 ASSQWGPEKAF
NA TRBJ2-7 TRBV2 ASSGQGGDEQY
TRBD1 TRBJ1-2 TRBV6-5 ASRTQGLGYT
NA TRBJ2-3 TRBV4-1 ASRQGTDTQY
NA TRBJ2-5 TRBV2 ASIYGQNQETQY
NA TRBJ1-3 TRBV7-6 ASSLGQGPGNTIY
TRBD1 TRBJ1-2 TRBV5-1 ASSEDRVNYGYT
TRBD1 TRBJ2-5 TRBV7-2 ASSSEQGAPETQY
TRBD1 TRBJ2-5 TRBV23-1 ASSPQTGAKKETQY
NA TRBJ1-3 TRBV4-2 ASSQDRIISGNTIY
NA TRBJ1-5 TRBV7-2 ASSLGPVRNQPQH